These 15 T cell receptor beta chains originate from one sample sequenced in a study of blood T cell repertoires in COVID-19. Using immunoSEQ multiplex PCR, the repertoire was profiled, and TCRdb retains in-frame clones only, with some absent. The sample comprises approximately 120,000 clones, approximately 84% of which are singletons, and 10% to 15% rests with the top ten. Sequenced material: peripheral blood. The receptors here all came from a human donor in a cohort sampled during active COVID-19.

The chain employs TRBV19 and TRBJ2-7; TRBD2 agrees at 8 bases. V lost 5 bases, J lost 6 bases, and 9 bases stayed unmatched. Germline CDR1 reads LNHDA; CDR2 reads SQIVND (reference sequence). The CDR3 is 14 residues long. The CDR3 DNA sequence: TGTGCCAGTAGTTTACCGACTAGCGCGGGCGAGCAGTACTTC. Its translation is CASSLPTSAGEQYF.

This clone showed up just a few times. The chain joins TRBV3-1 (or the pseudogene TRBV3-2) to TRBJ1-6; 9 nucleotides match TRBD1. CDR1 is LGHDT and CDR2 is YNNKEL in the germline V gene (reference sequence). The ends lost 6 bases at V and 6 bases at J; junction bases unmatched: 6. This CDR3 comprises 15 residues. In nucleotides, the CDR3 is TGTGCCAGCAGGGACAGGGGAGTTTCTAATTCACCCCTCCACTTT. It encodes CASRDRGVSNSPLHF.

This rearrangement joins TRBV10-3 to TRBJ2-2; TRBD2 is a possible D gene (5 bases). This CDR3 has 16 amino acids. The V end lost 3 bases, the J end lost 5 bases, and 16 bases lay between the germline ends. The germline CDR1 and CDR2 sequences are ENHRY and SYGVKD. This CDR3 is CAISDRAAGRTGELFF. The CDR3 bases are TGTGCCATCAGTGATCGTGCGGCGGGTCGGACCGGGGAGCTGTTTTTT.

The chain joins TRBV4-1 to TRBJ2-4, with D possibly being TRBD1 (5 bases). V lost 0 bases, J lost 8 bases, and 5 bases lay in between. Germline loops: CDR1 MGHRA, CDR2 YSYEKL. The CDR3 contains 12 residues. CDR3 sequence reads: CASSQEGDIQYF. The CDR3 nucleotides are TGCGCCAGCAGCCAAGAAGGGGACATTCAGTACTTC.

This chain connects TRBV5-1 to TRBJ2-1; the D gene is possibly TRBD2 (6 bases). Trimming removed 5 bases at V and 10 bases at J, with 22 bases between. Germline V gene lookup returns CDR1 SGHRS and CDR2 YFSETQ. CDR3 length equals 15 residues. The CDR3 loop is CASSVGTPTGGEQFF. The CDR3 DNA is TGCGCCAGCAGTGTCGGGACTCCGACCGGAGGGGAGCAGTTCTTC.

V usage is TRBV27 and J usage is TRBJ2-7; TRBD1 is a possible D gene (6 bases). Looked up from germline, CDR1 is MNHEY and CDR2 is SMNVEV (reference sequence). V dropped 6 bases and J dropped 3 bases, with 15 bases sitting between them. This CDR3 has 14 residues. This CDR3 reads CASSRRTEIYEQYF. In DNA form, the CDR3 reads TGTGCCAGCAGCCGCCGGACAGAGATCTACGAGCAGTACTTC.

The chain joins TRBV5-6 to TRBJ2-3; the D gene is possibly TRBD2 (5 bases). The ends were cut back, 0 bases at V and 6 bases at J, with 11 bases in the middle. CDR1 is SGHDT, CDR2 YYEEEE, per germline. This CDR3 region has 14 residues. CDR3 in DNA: TGTGCCAGCAGCTTGGGAGGGATAGCGGATACGCAGTATTTT. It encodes CASSLGGIADTQYF.

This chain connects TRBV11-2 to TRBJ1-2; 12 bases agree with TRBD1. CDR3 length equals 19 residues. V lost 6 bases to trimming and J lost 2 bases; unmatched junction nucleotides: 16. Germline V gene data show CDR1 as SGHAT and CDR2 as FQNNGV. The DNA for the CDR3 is TGTGCCAGCAGAGCCAACAAACCGGGACAGGGGGCTAGAAACTATGGCTACACCTTC. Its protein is CASRANKPGQGARNYGYTF.

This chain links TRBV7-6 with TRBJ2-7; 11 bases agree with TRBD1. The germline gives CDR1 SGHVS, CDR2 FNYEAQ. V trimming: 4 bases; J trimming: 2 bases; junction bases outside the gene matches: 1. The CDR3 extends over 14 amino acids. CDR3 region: CASSWGQGAYEQYF. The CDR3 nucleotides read TGTGCCAGCAGCTGGGGACAGGGGGCCTACGAGCAGTACTTC.

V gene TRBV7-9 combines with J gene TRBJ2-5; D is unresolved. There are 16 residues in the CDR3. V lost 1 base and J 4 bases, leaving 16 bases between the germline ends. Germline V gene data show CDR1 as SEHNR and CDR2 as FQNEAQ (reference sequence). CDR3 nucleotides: TGTGCCAGCAGCTTAGAGCGCAAAAATATGATAGAGACCCAGTACTTC. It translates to CASSLERKNMIETQYF.

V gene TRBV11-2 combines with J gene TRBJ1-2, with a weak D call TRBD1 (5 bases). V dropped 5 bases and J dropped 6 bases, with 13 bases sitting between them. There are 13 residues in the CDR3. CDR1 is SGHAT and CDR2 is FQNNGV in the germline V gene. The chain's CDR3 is CASSPGLWHGYTF. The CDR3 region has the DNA TGTGCCAGCAGCCCGGGACTGTGGCATGGCTACACCTTC. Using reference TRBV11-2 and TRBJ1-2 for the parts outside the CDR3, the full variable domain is EAGVAQSPRYKIIEKRQSVAFWCNPISGHATLYWYQQILGQGPKLLIQFQNNGVVDDSQLPKDRFSAERLKGVDSTLKIQPAKLEDSAVYLCASSPGLWHGYTFGSGTRLTVV.

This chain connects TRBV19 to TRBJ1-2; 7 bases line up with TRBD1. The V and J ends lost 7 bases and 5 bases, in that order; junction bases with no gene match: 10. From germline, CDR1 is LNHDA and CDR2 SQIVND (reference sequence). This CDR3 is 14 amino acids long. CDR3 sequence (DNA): TGTGCCAGTACCACCCGGGACAGTCGGTATGGCTACACCTTC. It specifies CASTTRDSRYGYTF.

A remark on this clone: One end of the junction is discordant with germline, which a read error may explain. CDR3 region: CASTLSGTGLNF. Written as DNA, the CDR3 is TGTGCCAGCACCCTATCCGGGACAGGGTTGAACTTC. This chain uses TRBV6-6 with TRBJ2-7; 9 bases match TRBD1. Germline CDR1 and CDR2: MNHNY and SVGAGI (reference sequence). The CDR3 spans 12 residues.

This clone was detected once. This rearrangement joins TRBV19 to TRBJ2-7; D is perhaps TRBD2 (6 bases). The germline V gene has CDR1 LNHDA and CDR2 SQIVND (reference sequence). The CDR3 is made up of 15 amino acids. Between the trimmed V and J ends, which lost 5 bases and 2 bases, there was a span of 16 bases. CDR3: CASSPRDSPTYEQYF. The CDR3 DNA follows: TGTGCCAGTAGTCCCCGGGACTCTCCTACCTACGAGCAGTACTTC.

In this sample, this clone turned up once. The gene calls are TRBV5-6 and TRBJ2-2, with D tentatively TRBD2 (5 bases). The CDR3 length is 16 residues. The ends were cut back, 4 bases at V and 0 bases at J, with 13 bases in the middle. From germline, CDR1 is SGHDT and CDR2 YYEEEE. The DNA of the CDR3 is TGTGCCAGCAGCGAGGGAGTCCAAACGAACACCGGGGAGCTGTTTTTT. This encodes CASSEGVQTNTGELFF.